This TCR beta chain was observed in a study of shared clonotypes between healthy human individuals. Data came from immunoSEQ multiplex PCR; TCRdb stores just in-frame clones and leaves some out. Here the sample spans 550,000 to 750,000 clones, under 95% being singletons. Naivety among CD8 cells was defined by CD45RO negativity and positive CCR7 selection, thereby excluding terminally differentiated effector memory CD45RA+ cells. Germline-derived CDR1 and CDR2 are GTSNPN and SVGIG (reference sequence). The ends were cut back, 0 bases at V and 3 bases at J, with 9 bases in the middle. This CDR3 has 13 amino acids.

Input material: naive CD8+ T cells sorted from blood. The rearrangement links TRBV30 to TRBJ2-7; maybe TRBD2 (6 bases). This TCR came from a man in his thirties or forties in good health. For the CDR3, the DNA is TGTGCCTGGAGTGTACTGGGGGGCTACGAGCAGTACTTC. The encoded protein is CAWSVLGGYEQYF.